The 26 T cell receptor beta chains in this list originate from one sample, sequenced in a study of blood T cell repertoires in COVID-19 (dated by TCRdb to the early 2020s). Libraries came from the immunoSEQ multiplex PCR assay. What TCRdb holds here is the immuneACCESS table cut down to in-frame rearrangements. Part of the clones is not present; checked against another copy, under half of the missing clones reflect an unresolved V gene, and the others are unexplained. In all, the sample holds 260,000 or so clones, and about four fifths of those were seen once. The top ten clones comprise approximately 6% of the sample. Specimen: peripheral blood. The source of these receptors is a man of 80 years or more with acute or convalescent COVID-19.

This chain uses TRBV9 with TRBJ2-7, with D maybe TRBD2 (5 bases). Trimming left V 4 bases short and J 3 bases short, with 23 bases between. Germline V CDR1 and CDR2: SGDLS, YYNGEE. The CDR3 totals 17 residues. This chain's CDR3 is CASSSVVTGGLIYEQYF. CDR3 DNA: TGTGCCAGCAGCAGTGTTGTAACGGGCGGACTTATCTACGAGCAGTACTTC.

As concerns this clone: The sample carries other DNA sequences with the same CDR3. The CDR3 is CASSGTGGTDTQYF. The CDR3 region has the DNA TGCGCCAGCAGCGGGACAGGGGGGACAGATACGCAGTATTTT. The chain joins TRBV5-1 to TRBJ2-3, with TRBD1 matching 11 bases. Germline CDR1 and CDR2: SGHRS and YFSETQ. The CDR3 totals 14 residues. Trimming removed 4 bases from V and 3 bases from J; junction bases left unmatched: 1.

The CDR3 DNA reads as TGTGCCAGCAGCTTAGAGTGGGGGGGGCTCGGCACTGAAGCTTTCTTT. It yields the protein CASSLEWGGLGTEAFF. This chain links TRBV11-2 with TRBJ1-1; D might be TRBD1 (6 bases). V was trimmed by 0 bases and J by 4 bases, leaving 15 bases between them. Germline assignment: CDR1 SGHAT and CDR2 FQNNGV. The CDR3 runs 16 residues.

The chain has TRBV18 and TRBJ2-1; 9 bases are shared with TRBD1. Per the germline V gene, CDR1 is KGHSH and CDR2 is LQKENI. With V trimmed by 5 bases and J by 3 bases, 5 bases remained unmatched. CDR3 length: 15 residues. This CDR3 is CASSTTGGGYNEQFF. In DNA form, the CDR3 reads TGTGCCAGCTCAACTACAGGGGGCGGCTACAATGAGCAGTTCTTC. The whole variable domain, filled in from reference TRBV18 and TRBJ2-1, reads NAGVMQNPRHLVRRRGQEARLRCSPMKGHSHVYWYRQLPEEGLKFMVYLQKENIIDESGMPKERFSAEFPKEGPSILRIQQVVRGDSAAYFCASSTTGGGYNEQFFGPGTRLTVL.

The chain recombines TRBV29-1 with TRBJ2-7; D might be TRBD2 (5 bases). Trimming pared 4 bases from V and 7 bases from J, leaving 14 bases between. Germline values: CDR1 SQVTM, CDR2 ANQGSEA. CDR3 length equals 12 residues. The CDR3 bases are TGCAGCGTTGCCAGCCTCGGGAAGGAGCAGTACTTC. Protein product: CSVASLGKEQYF.

This CDR3 is CASREMTSGGNNEQFF. The CDR3 nucleotides read TGTGCCAGCAGGGAAATGACTAGCGGGGGGAACAATGAGCAGTTCTTC. The rearrangement joins TRBV2 to TRBJ2-1; 13 nucleotides line up with TRBD2. The germline V gene has CDR1 SNHLY and CDR2 FYNNEI. Trimming took 6 bases from V and 5 from J; bases not matched to a gene: 7. The CDR3 spans 16 residues.

For the CDR3, the DNA is TGTGCCAGTAGTAACGGGGGTGTCTATGGCTACACCTTC. Protein: CASSNGGVYGYTF. The chain has TRBV19 and TRBJ1-2; possibly TRBD1 for D (5 bases). In germline, CDR1 is LNHDA, CDR2 SQIVND (reference sequence). The germline V and J ends were trimmed by 4 bases and 4 bases, with 10 bases remaining between them. The CDR3 consists of 13 residues.

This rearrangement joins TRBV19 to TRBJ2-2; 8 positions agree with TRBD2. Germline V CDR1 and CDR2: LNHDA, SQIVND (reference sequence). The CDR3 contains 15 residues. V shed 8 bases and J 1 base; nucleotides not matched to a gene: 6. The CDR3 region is CASLASGLNTGELFF. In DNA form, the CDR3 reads TGTGCCAGTCTGGCTAGCGGGCTGAACACCGGGGAGCTGTTTTTT.

The CDR3, as DNA: TGTGCCAGCAGTTACTCGAGATCCCGAGAGACCCAGTACTTC. Its protein product is CASSYSRSRETQYF. This chain connects TRBV6-5 to TRBJ2-5, with D uncertain. The germline V gene has CDR1 MNHEY and CDR2 SVGAGI. Trimming cost V 0 bases and J 4 bases, with 9 bases left between them. The CDR3 extends over 14 amino acids.

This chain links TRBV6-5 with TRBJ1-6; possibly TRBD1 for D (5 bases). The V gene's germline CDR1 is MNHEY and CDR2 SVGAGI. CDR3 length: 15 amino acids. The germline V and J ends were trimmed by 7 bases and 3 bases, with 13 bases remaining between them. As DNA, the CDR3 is TGTGCCAGCATAAATCCAGGGTACTATAATTCACCCCTCCACTTT. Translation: CASINPGYYNSPLHF.

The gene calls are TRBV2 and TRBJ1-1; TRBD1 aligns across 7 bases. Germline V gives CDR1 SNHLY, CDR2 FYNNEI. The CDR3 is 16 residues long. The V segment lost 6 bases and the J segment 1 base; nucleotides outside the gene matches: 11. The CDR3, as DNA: TGTGCCAGCAGACTGGACACAGGGGCCTGGAACACTGAAGCTTTCTTT. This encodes CASRLDTGAWNTEAFF.

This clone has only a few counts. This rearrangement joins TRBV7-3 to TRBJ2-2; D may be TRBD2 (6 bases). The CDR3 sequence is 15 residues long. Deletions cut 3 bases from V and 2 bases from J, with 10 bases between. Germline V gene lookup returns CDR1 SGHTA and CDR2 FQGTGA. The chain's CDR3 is CASSFRRDNTGELFF. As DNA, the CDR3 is TGTGCCAGCAGCTTTCGGCGGGACAACACCGGGGAGCTGTTTTTT.

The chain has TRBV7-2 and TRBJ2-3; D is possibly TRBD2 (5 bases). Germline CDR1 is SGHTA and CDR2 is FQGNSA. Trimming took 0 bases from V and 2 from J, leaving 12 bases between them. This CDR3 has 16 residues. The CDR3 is CASSLAASTPTDTQYF. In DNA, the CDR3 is TGTGCCAGCAGCTTAGCTGCTAGCACCCCCACAGATACGCAGTATTTT.

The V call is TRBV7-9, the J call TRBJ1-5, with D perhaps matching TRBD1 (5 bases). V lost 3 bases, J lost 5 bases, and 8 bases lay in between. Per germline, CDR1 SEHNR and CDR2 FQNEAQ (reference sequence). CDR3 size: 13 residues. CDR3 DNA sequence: TGTGCCAGCAGCTTCGGGGGGGATCAGCCCCAGCATTTT. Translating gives CASSFGGDQPQHF.

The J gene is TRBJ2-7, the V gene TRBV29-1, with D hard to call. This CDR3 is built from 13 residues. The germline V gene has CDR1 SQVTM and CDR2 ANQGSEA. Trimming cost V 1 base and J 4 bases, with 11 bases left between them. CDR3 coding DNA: TGCAGCGTTGAAGGGCTAGGCAAATACGAGCAGTACTTC. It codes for CSVEGLGKYEQYF.

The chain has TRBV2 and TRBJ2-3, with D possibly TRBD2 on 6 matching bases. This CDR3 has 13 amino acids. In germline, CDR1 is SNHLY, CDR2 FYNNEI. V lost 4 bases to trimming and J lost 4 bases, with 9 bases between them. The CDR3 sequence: CASSAGVADTQYF. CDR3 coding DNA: TGTGCCAGCAGTGCGGGGGTCGCAGATACGCAGTATTTT.

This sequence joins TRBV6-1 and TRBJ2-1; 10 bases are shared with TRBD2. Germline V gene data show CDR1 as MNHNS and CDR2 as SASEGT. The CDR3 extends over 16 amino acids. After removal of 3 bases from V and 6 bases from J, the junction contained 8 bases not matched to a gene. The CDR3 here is CASSEAPGTSANEQFF. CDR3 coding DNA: TGTGCCAGCAGTGAGGCCCCCGGGACTAGCGCCAATGAGCAGTTCTTC.

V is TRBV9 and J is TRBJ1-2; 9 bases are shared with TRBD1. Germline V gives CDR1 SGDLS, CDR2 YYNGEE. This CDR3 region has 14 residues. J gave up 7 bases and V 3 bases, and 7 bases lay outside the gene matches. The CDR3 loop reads CASSEGTGSVGYTF. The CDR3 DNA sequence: TGTGCCAGCAGCGAGGGGACAGGGTCTGTTGGCTACACCTTC.

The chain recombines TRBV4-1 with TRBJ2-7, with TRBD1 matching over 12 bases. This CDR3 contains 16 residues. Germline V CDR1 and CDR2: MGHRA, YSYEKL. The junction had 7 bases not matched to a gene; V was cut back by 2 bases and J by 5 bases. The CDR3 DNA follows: TGCGCCAGCAGCCAAATTCCGGGACAGGGGGCGGACGAGCAGTACTTC. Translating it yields CASSQIPGQGADEQYF.

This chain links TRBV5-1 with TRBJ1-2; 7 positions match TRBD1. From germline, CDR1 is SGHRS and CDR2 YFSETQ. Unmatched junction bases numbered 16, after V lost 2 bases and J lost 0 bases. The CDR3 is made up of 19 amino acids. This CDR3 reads CASSFSSRDSIQTNYGYTF. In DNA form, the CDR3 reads TGCGCCAGCAGCTTCTCCTCCCGGGACAGCATACAAACTAACTATGGCTACACCTTC.

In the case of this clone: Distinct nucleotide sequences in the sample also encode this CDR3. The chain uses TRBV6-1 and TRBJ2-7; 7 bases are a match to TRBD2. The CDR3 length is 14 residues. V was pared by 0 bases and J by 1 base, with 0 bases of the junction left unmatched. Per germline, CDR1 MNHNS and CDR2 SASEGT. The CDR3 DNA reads TGTGCCAGCAGTGAAGCGGGAGGGTCCTACGAGCAGTACTTC. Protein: CASSEAGGSYEQYF.

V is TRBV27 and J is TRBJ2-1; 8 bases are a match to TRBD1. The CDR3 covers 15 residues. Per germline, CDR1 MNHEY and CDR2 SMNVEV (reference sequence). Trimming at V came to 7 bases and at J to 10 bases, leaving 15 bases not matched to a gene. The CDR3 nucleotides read TGTGCCAGCAAAACCGGGACAGGTGACTTCAGAGAGCAGTTCTTC. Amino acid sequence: CASKTGTGDFREQFF.

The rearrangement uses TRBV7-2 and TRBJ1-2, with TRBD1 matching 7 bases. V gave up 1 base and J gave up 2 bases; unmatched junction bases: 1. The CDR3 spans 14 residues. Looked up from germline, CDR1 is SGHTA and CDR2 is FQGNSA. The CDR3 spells CASSLETGNYGYTF. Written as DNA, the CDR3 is TGTGCCAGCAGCTTAGAGACAGGGAACTATGGCTACACCTTC.

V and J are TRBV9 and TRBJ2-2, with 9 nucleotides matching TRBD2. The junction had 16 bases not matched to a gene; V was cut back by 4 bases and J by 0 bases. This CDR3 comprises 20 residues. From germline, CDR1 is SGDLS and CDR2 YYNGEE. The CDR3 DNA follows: TGTGCCAGCAGCCCTAGTGGATTAGCGGGGGTAAAATCGAACACCGGGGAGCTGTTTTTT. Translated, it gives CASSPSGLAGVKSNTGELFF.

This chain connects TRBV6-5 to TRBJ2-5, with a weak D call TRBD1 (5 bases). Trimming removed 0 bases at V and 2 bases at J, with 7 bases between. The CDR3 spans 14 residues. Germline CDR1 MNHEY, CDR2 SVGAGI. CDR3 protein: CASSYSDRQETQYF. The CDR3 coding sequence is TGTGCCAGCAGTTACTCTGACAGACAAGAGACCCAGTACTTC.

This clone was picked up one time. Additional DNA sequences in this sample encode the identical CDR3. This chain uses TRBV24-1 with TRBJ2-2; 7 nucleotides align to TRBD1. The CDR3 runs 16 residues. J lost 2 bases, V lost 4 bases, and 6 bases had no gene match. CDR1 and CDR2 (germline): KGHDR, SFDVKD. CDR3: CATSDPGQANTGELFF. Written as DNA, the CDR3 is TGTGCCACCAGTGACCCTGGACAGGCTAACACCGGGGAGCTGTTTTTT.